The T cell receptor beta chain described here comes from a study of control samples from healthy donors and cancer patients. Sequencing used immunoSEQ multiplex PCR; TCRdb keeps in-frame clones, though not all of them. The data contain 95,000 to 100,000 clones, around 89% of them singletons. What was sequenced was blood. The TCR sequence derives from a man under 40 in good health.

CDR3 amino acids: CATSEPSGLNEQFF. CDR3 bases: TGTGCCACCAGTGAACCTAGCGGCCTCAATGAGCAGTTCTTC. V and J are TRBV24-1 and TRBJ2-1; 7 positions match TRBD2. J lost 6 bases, V lost 4 bases, and 5 bases had no gene match. The CDR3 is 14 amino acids. Germline lookup yields CDR1 KGHDR and CDR2 SFDVKD.